The source of this T cell receptor (beta chain) is a study of control samples from healthy donors and cancer patients. V was cut by 7 bases and J by 2 bases, with 10 bases left in between. CDR1 is SGDLS and CDR2 is YYNGEE in the germline V gene. This CDR3 spans 14 amino acids. Assay: immunoSEQ multiplex PCR; the TCRdb copy retains only in-frame clones and omits some. Seen here are tens of thousands of clones, roughly 90% observed once, and the top ten hold over 5.5%. The chain couples TRBV9 to TRBJ2-6; D call uncertain. The sequenced sample consisted of blood. This TCR was sampled from a man between 45 and 60 years old in good health. The CDR3: CASGGVAGANVLTF. CDR3 DNA sequence: TGTGCCAGCGGTGGTGTAGCTGGGGCCAACGTCCTGACTTTC.